The source of this T cell receptor (beta chain) is a study of tumor-infiltrating lymphocytes in primary liver carcinoma. Study overall: There were roughly 3.5 to 7.13 million productive TCRbeta reads per sample, a yield similar across tissue types. General study points: CD4+ and CD8+ repertoires could not be compared in these unsorted bulk samples. Against blood, tumors held a significantly higher top-250-clone fraction (p = 0.039). Among the pair types, tumor region pairs showed more overlap than tumor-adjacent and tumor-blood pairs.

CDR3 length: 15 amino acids. Trimming cost V 6 bases and J 1 base; bases outside gene matches: 5. The germline V gene encodes CDR1 SEHNR and CDR2 FQNEAQ (reference sequence). Reverse transcription of about 0.5 ug total RNA with a constant-region primer produced TCR beta cDNA. Libraries covering TCR beta were generated through three nested multiplex PCR rounds (using a slightly modified ARM-PCR). Rounds one and two of PCR, each of around 9 cycles, were primed with TRBV1-TRBV30 forward primers and a C-beta reverse primer. A single record per CDR3 protein comes from TCRdb applying MiXCR to the multiplex PCR reads. The data show about 310,000 distinct CDR3 sequences, with more than 55% seen just once and 17% held by the top ten. Concerning this clonotype: What it binds is unknown.

Unsorted whole blood supplied the RNA, and germline DNA was extracted too. Input material: peripheral blood. The genes are TRBV7-9 and TRBJ2-5, with 10 bases aligning to TRBD1. The clonotype originates from a young woman with primary liver carcinoma and hepatitis B virus infection. The CDR3 protein is CASSPTGGGQETQYF. DNA of the CDR3: TGTGCCAGCAGTCCGACAGGGGGCGGCCAAGAGACCCAGTACTTC.